These T cell receptor beta chains were read from a single sample in a study of monozygotic twins with cystic fibrosis. The table came from immunoSEQ multiplex PCR; TCRdb's copy has only in-frame clones and leaves some out. The sample lists about 20,000 clones; 95% to 97% were seen once. The sample consisted of blood. These receptors all come from a woman aged 25-40 years with cystic fibrosis. The CDR3 runs from the conserved cysteine through the conserved F or W. The order of the fields is J gene, D gene, V gene, clone size, CDR3 protein, CDR3 DNA. D genes are given only for firm matches. Size tells how often a clone was seen (once, few, many) or the class of an expanded clone, and some rows leave it out.

j_gene: TRBJ2-3
d_gene: TRBD2
v_gene: TRBV19
abundance: .
CDR3aa: CAIPTSGGAEGDTQYF
CDR3nt: TGTGCCATCCCGACTAGCGGGGGGGCTGAGGGAGATACGCAGTATTTT

j_gene: TRBJ1-1
d_gene: .
v_gene: TRBV12-1
abundance: .
CDR3aa: CASSFVRQKNTEAFF
CDR3nt: TGTGCCAGCAGCTTTGTTAGGCAGAAGAACACTGAAGCTTTCTTT

j_gene: TRBJ1-2
d_gene: .
v_gene: TRBV6-5
abundance: .
CDR3aa: CASKRNRDAYGYTF
CDR3nt: TGTGCCAGCAAGAGGAACAGGGACGCTTATGGCTACACCTTC

j_gene: TRBJ1-1
d_gene: .
v_gene: TRBV19
abundance: .
CDR3aa: CASSIDAWGNTEAFF
CDR3nt: TGTGCCAGTAGTATAGACGCCTGGGGGAACACTGAAGCTTTCTTT

j_gene: TRBJ2-7
d_gene: .
v_gene: TRBV4-1
abundance: .
CDR3aa: CASSQERTASYEQYF
CDR3nt: TGCGCCAGCAGCCAAGAGAGGACAGCCTCCTACGAGCAGTACTTC

j_gene: TRBJ1-6
d_gene: TRBD1
v_gene: TRBV2
abundance: .
CDR3aa: CASSERRGTGSSPLHF
CDR3nt: TGTGCCAGCAGTGAACGGCGTGGGACAGGGAGTTCACCCCTCCACTTT

j_gene: TRBJ1-1
d_gene: .
v_gene: TRBV6-6
abundance: .
CDR3aa: CASSSHQSPEAFF
CDR3nt: TGTGCCAGCAGTTCCCATCAGTCGCCTGAAGCTTTCTTT

j_gene: TRBJ2-7
d_gene: TRBD2
v_gene: TRBV6-5
abundance: .
CDR3aa: CASSYGGRVYF
CDR3nt: TGTGCCAGCAGTTACGGGGGGAGGGTTTACTTC

j_gene: TRBJ1-6
d_gene: .
v_gene: TRBV4-3
abundance: .
CDR3aa: CASSQIRQAGSPLHF
CDR3nt: TGCGCCAGCAGCCAAATTCGACAGGCCGGGTCACCCCTCCACTTT

j_gene: TRBJ2-7
d_gene: TRBD2
v_gene: TRBV30
abundance: once
CDR3aa: CACKNLSGGGSYEQYF
CDR3nt: TGTGCCTGTAAAAATCTTAGCGGGGGGGGTTCCTACGAGCAGTACTTC

j_gene: TRBJ1-1
d_gene: TRBD1
v_gene: TRBV7-9
abundance: .
CDR3aa: CASSIQGARGPEAFF
CDR3nt: TGTGCCAGCTCGATCCAGGGGGCGAGGGGGCCTGAAGCTTTCTTT

j_gene: TRBJ2-5
d_gene: .
v_gene: TRBV9
abundance: .
CDR3aa: CASSADLARETQYF
CDR3nt: TGTGCCAGCAGCGCCGATCTAGCGCGTGAGACCCAGTACTTC

j_gene: TRBJ1-4
d_gene: .
v_gene: TRBV6-1
abundance: .
CDR3aa: CASNEGKRNEKLFF
CDR3nt: TGTGCCAGCAACGAGGGGAAAAGGAATGAAAAACTGTTTTTT

j_gene: TRBJ1-5
d_gene: .
v_gene: TRBV28
abundance: .
CDR3aa: CASSLGHGNQPQHF
CDR3nt: TGTGCCAGCAGTTTGGGACACGGAAATCAGCCCCAGCATTTT

j_gene: TRBJ2-3
d_gene: .
v_gene: TRBV10-3
abundance: .
CDR3aa: CAISRLGTDTQYF
CDR3nt: TGTGCCATCAGTCGTCTCGGGACAGATACGCAGTATTTT

j_gene: TRBJ1-6
d_gene: .
v_gene: TRBV19
abundance: .
CDR3aa: CASSIFQPNSPLHF
CDR3nt: TGTGCCAGTAGTATATTTCAGCCAAATTCACCCCTCCACTTT

j_gene: TRBJ1-1
d_gene: .
v_gene: TRBV4-1
abundance: .
CDR3aa: CASSQVKGMNTEAFF
CDR3nt: TGCGCCAGCAGCCAAGTCAAGGGGATGAACACTGAAGCTTTCTTT

j_gene: TRBJ1-1
d_gene: .
v_gene: TRBV10-3
abundance: .
CDR3aa: CAISARGLPNTEAFF
CDR3nt: TGTGCCATCAGTGCCCGGGGCTTACCGAACACTGAAGCTTTCTTT

j_gene: TRBJ2-5
d_gene: .
v_gene: TRBV5-4
abundance: .
CDR3aa: CASGAGALQETQYF
CDR3nt: TGTGCCAGCGGGGCGGGGGCCCTACAAGAGACCCAGTACTTC

j_gene: TRBJ2-7
d_gene: TRBD1
v_gene: TRBV9
abundance: .
CDR3aa: CASSGGQGGPYEQYF
CDR3nt: TGTGCCAGCAGCGGAGGACAGGGAGGTCCCTACGAGCAGTACTTC

j_gene: TRBJ1-1
d_gene: .
v_gene: TRBV2
abundance: .
CDR3aa: CASTQSENTEAFF
CDR3nt: TGTGCCAGCACCCAAAGCGAGAACACTGAAGCTTTCTTT

j_gene: TRBJ2-7
d_gene: .
v_gene: TRBV19
abundance: .
CDR3aa: CASSIFSYEQYF
CDR3nt: TGTGCCAGTAGTATCTTTTCCTACGAGCAGTACTTC

j_gene: TRBJ2-5
d_gene: TRBD2
v_gene: TRBV5-1
abundance: once
CDR3aa: CASSLARTSGGEETQYF
CDR3nt: TGCGCCAGCAGCTTGGCCCGGACTAGCGGGGGTGAGGAGACCCAGTACTTC